Listed here are 28 T cell receptor beta chains from one sample, sequenced in a study of immune cell composition in non-small cell lung cancer listed by TCRdb under 2017. Libraries were constructed by the immunoSEQ multiplex PCR assay. This is the immuneACCESS table as TCRdb keeps it, with only in-frame sequences that have V and J called. A part of the clones is gone; compared with another copy, unresolved V genes explain less than half, and the rest is unexplained. Recorded for this sample are about 2,100 clones; roughly 80% of them occurred a single time. The leading ten clones occupy approximately 15% of the sample. The sample consisted of lung tumor tissue. These receptors all come from a human donor with non-small cell lung cancer.

The rearrangement uses TRBV5-1 and TRBJ2-3; TRBD2 aligns across 8 bases. J gave up 2 bases and V 0 bases, and 5 bases lay outside the gene matches. The CDR3 runs 16 residues. CDR1 and CDR2 from the germline V gene are SGHRS and YFSETQ. The CDR3 nucleotides read TGCGCCAGCAGCTTGGCCCTTAGCGGGAACACAGATACGCAGTATTTT. The encoded protein is CASSLALSGNTDTQYF. The variable domain in full, completed from reference TRBV5-1 and TRBJ2-3, reads KAGVTQTPRYLIKTRGQQVTLSCSPISGHRSVSWYQQTPGQGLQFLFEYFSETQRNKGNFPGRFSGRQFSNSRSEMNVSTLELGDSALYLCASSLALSGNTDTQYFGPGTRLTVL.

The chain links TRBV7-2 to TRBJ1-2, with D tentatively TRBD1 (6 bases). Germline V lookup: CDR1 SGHTA, CDR2 FQGNSA. The V end was cut by 6 bases, the J end by 10 bases, with 12 bases between. The CDR3 extends over 11 amino acids. CDR3 bases: TGTGCCAGCAGGGATACAGGGATCTACACCTTC. It yields the protein CASRDTGIYTF.

The J gene is TRBJ2-2, the V gene TRBV6-4, with D maybe TRBD2 (5 bases). The ends were cut back, 2 bases at V and 4 bases at J, with 5 bases in the middle. Germline CDR1 reads MRHNA; CDR2 reads SNTAGT. This CDR3 is 13 amino acids long. This CDR3 reads CASSDGSTGELFF. DNA of the CDR3: TGTGCCAGCAGTGACGGGAGCACCGGGGAGCTGTTTTTT.

This chain joins TRBV11-3 and TRBJ2-7; TRBD1 matches at 7 bases. This CDR3 comprises 12 residues. The J segment lost 6 bases and the V segment lost 5 bases, leaving 4 bases of the junction unmatched. Germline values: CDR1 SGHNT, CDR2 YENEEA. DNA for the CDR3: TGTGCCAGCAGCCTCAGACAGGGCGAGCAGTACTTC. Protein product: CASSLRQGEQYF.

This clone was counted a single time. This chain joins TRBV11-2 and TRBJ2-7; weak D call: TRBD2 (8 bases). Trimming stripped 5 bases from V and 4 bases from J, with 27 bases between. The CDR3 has 18 residues. Germline CDR1 and CDR2: SGHAT and FQNNGV. For the CDR3, the DNA is TGTGCCAGCAGCACCGAAGGGGGCGTAGCGGGAAGTGGGTACGAGCAGTACTTC. It specifies CASSTEGGVAGSGYEQYF.

V is TRBV9 and J is TRBJ2-7; TRBD1 is a possible D gene (5 bases). Trimming removed 0 bases at V and 2 bases at J, with 12 bases between. This CDR3 region has 15 residues. CDR1 SGDLS and CDR2 YYNGEE come from the germline V gene. CDR3 protein: CASSVDGAPTYEQYF. CDR3 bases: TGTGCCAGCAGCGTAGATGGGGCCCCAACCTACGAGCAGTACTTC.

This rearrangement joins TRBV28 to TRBJ2-6; D ambiguous. The CDR3 contains 15 residues. V shed 9 bases and J shed 1 base, with 13 bases lying between them. Germline lookup yields CDR1 MDHEN and CDR2 SYDVKM. CDR3 DNA sequence: TGTGCCAGTTCAACTGGCGGATCTGGGGCCAACGTCCTGACTTTC. It yields the protein CASSTGGSGANVLTF.

V and J are TRBV28 and TRBJ2-2; a weak D match, TRBD2 (6 bases). Germline V gene lookup returns CDR1 MDHEN and CDR2 SYDVKM. This CDR3 is 14 amino acids long. V lost 8 bases and J 5 bases, leaving 15 bases between the germline ends. CDR3 amino acids: CASQSGVRTGELFF. The CDR3, as DNA: TGTGCCAGCCAGTCGGGAGTTCGGACCGGGGAGCTGTTTTTT.

This chain joins TRBV9 and TRBJ2-1; the D gene is possibly TRBD2 (5 bases). Trimming cost V 4 bases and J 8 bases, with 22 bases left between them. CDR1 and CDR2 from the germline V gene are SGDLS and YYNGEE. This CDR3 is 16 amino acids long. CDR3 in DNA: TGTGCCAGCAGCCCCTTATCCGGGAAGCAAACGGATGAGCAGTTCTTC. Translation gives CASSPLSGKQTDEQFF.

The gene calls are TRBV30 and TRBJ2-1; 8 nucleotides match TRBD2. The CDR3 length is 14 residues. V dropped 0 bases and J dropped 9; count of bases not matched to a gene: 7. From germline, CDR1 is GTSNPN and CDR2 SVGIG (reference sequence). Written as DNA, the CDR3 is TGTGCCTGGAGTGTCTTAGCGGGAAATACTGAGCAGTTCTTC. This codes for CAWSVLAGNTEQFF. Full variable domain (remainder filled in from reference TRBV30 and TRBJ2-1): SQTIHQWPATLVQPVGSPLSLECTVEGTSNPNLYWYRQAAGRGLQLLFYSVGIGQISSEVPQNLSASRPQDRQFILSSKKLLLSDSGFYLCAWSVLAGNTEQFFGPGTRLTVL.

The V gene is TRBV13, the J gene TRBJ2-7, with TRBD2 matching over 10 bases. This CDR3 spans 14 amino acids. V lost 0 bases, J lost 4 bases, and 0 bases stayed unmatched. Looked up from germline, CDR1 is PRHDT and CDR2 is FYEKMQ (reference sequence). CDR3 protein: CASSLGSGRYEQYF. The CDR3 nucleotides read TGTGCCAGCAGCTTAGGTAGCGGGAGGTACGAGCAGTACTTC.

V and J are TRBV10-3 and TRBJ1-1; weak D call: TRBD1 (5 bases). The ends were cut back, 4 bases at V and 7 bases at J, with 7 bases in the middle. Per germline, CDR1 ENHRY and CDR2 SYGVKD. This CDR3 is 11 amino acids long. The CDR3 is CAISVDSEAFF. DNA of the CDR3: TGTGCCATCAGTGTCGACAGTGAAGCTTTCTTT.

The chain has TRBV5-4 and TRBJ1-1, with 8 bases matching TRBD1. The junction had 4 bases not matched to a gene; V was cut back by 2 bases and J by 4 bases. The CDR3 runs 14 residues. The germline gives CDR1 SGHNT, CDR2 YYREEE (reference sequence). The CDR3 loop is CASSFRTGGTEAFF. In DNA form, the CDR3 reads TGTGCCAGCAGCTTTAGAACAGGGGGCACTGAAGCTTTCTTT.

The chain recombines TRBV6-6 with TRBJ1-1, with D tentatively TRBD1 (5 bases). Per germline, CDR1 MNHNY and CDR2 SVGAGI (reference sequence). V shed 5 bases and J shed 4 bases, with 8 bases lying between them. This CDR3 comprises 12 residues. This chain's CDR3 is CASSPGGTEAFF. CDR3 sequence (DNA): TGTGCCAGCAGTCCCGGGGGCACTGAAGCTTTCTTT.

V usage is TRBV5-4 and J usage is TRBJ2-2; 11 bases are a match to TRBD1. V gave up 4 bases and J gave up 2 bases; unmatched junction bases: 4. Germline V CDR1 and CDR2: SGHNT, YYREEE (reference sequence). CDR3 length: 16 amino acids. Here the CDR3 reads CASSPGQGANTGELFF. In nucleotides, the CDR3 is TGTGCCAGCAGCCCTGGACAGGGGGCTAACACCGGGGAGCTGTTTTTT.

This clone appeared a single time. The chain links TRBV6-4 to TRBJ2-1; a possible D gene is TRBD1 (7 bases). The CDR3 runs to 16 residues. Between the trimmed V and J ends, which lost 8 bases and 1 base, there was a span of 18 bases. Germline V gives CDR1 MRHNA, CDR2 SNTAGT. CDR3 DNA: TGTGCCAGCTCCCCGATGACAGGGAGGTCCTACAATGAGCAGTTCTTC. Amino acid sequence: CASSPMTGRSYNEQFF.

The genes are TRBV6-1 and TRBJ1-5; D perhaps matches TRBD1 (6 bases). V dropped 8 bases and J dropped 5 bases, with 19 bases sitting between them. CDR1 MNHNS and CDR2 SASEGT come from the germline V gene. The CDR3 spans 15 residues. The DNA of the CDR3 is TGTGCCAGCCTCCCCAGGGGTGAGTCATATCAGCCCCAGCATTTT. This codes for CASLPRGESYQPQHF.

The rearrangement uses TRBV5-1 and TRBJ1-2; no clear D gene. V lost 4 bases, J lost 7 bases, and 14 bases lay in between. Germline V gene data show CDR1 as SGHRS and CDR2 as YFSETQ. The CDR3 consists of 13 residues. In DNA form, the CDR3 reads TGCGCCAGCAGCCCCAGTGTAACGGGTGGCTACACCTTC. Amino acids: CASSPSVTGGYTF.

This clone was recorded only once. J is TRBJ1-5 and V is TRBV6-1; 7 nucleotides align to TRBD1. The CDR3 sequence is 13 residues long. V lost 7 bases, J lost 9 bases, and 9 bases stayed unmatched. Germline V gene lookup returns CDR1 MNHNS and CDR2 SASEGT. Here the CDR3 reads CASTWTGRGPQHF. The CDR3 DNA follows: TGTGCCAGCACATGGACAGGACGAGGGCCCCAGCATTTT.

The J gene is TRBJ2-5, the V gene TRBV28, with TRBD1 identical over 9 bases. The J call may be incorrect, as the DNA end agrees better with TRBJ2-7. Germline V gene lookup returns CDR1 MDHEN and CDR2 SYDVKM. CDR3 length: 15 residues. The DNA for the CDR3 is TGTGCCAGCAGTTTGTTGGGACAGGGTGCCTACGAGCAGTACTTC. It translates to CASSLLGQGAYEQYF.

The V gene is TRBV27, the J gene TRBJ2-3; perhaps TRBD2 as D (6 bases). Deletions cut 10 bases from V and 0 bases from J, with 14 bases between. There are 14 residues in the CDR3. The germline CDR1 and CDR2 sequences are MNHEY and SMNVEV (reference sequence). CDR3 DNA: TGTGCCACCAATGCGCGGGGCAGCACAGATACGCAGTATTTT. Amino acid sequence: CATNARGSTDTQYF.

V and J are TRBV14 and TRBJ2-6; possible D gene TRBD1, 6 bases. The germline V gene encodes CDR1 SGHDN and CDR2 FVKESK. The CDR3 has 20 amino acids. V dropped 4 bases and J dropped 0 bases, with 22 bases sitting between them. In DNA form, the CDR3 reads TGTGCCAGCAGCCCAAAATTTTGGAACAGGGCTCTCTCTGGGGCCAACGTCCTGACTTTC. Translating it yields CASSPKFWNRALSGANVLTF.

V gene TRBV7-9 combines with J gene TRBJ2-3; D is unclear. Trimming stripped 5 bases from V and 1 base from J, with 19 bases between. The CDR3 contains 17 residues. Germline-derived CDR1 and CDR2 are SEHNR and FQNEAQ (reference sequence). The DNA for the CDR3 is TGTGCCAGCAGCCCACCCAGGTCTGTTCCTCGCACAGATACGCAGTATTTT. This translates into CASSPPRSVPRTDTQYF. The whole variable domain, remainder taken from reference TRBV7-9 and TRBJ2-3, is DTGVSQNPRHKITKRGQNVTFRCDPISEHNRLYWYRQTLGQGPEFLTYFQNEAQLEKSRLLSDRFSAERPKGSFSTLEIQRTEQGDSAMYLCASSPPRSVPRTDTQYFGPGTRLTVL.

This clone was found a few times. The V and J genes are TRBV7-9 and TRBJ2-3; D is unclear. The germline gives CDR1 SEHNR, CDR2 FQNEAQ (reference sequence). V was clipped by 1 base and J by 5 bases, with 7 bases between them. This CDR3 comprises 13 residues. CDR3 amino acids: CASSLGALDTQYF. The CDR3 region has the DNA TGTGCCAGCAGCTTAGGCGCGTTAGATACGCAGTATTTT.

The J gene is TRBJ2-3, the V gene TRBV4-2; 8 nucleotides align to TRBD2. V trimming: 4 bases; J trimming: 0 bases; junction bases outside the gene matches: 3. There are 15 residues in the CDR3. The germline V gene has CDR1 LGHNA and CDR2 YNFKEQ. DNA of the CDR3: TGTGCCAGCAGCCCGACTAGCGTAAGCACAGATACGCAGTATTTT. Its protein is CASSPTSVSTDTQYF.

The V gene is TRBV11-2, the J gene TRBJ2-1, with D possibly matching TRBD2 (6 bases). V dropped 0 bases and J dropped 6 bases, with 18 bases sitting between them. The CDR3 is 17 residues long. CDR1 SGHAT and CDR2 FQNNGV come from the germline V gene. CDR3 amino acids: CASSLDRGGGPLNEQFF. In nucleotides, the CDR3 is TGTGCCAGCAGCTTAGATCGGGGAGGCGGACCCCTCAATGAGCAGTTCTTC.

The V and J genes are TRBV28 and TRBJ2-7; 8 bases match TRBD1. The V and J ends lost 7 bases and 2 bases, in that order; junction bases with no gene match: 4. CDR3 length: 13 residues. The germline V gene encodes CDR1 MDHEN and CDR2 SYDVKM. DNA of the CDR3: TGTGCCAGCATACGGACAGGGACCTACGAGCAGTACTTC. Its protein is CASIRTGTYEQYF.

The rearrangement uses TRBV2 and TRBJ2-3; 9 positions match TRBD2. CDR1 is SNHLY and CDR2 is FYNNEI in the germline V gene. The CDR3 totals 16 residues. Trimming at V came to 5 bases and at J to 0 bases, leaving 6 bases not matched to a gene. The CDR3 nucleotides are TGTGCCAGCAGTACGGGACTAGCAGGAAGCACAGATACGCAGTATTTT. Encoded protein: CASSTGLAGSTDTQYF.